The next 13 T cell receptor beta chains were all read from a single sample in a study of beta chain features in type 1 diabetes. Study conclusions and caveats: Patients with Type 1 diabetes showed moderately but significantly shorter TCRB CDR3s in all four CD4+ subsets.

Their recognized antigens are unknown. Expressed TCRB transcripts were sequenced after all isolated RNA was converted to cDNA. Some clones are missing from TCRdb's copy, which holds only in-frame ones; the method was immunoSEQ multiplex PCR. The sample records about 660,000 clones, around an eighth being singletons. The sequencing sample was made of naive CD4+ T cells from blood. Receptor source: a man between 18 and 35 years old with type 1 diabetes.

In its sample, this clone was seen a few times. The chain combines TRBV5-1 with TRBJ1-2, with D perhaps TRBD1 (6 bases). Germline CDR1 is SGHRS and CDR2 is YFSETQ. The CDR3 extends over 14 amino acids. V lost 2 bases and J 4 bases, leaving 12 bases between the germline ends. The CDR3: CASSFGDTVYGYTF. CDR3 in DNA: TGCGCCAGCAGCTTCGGGGACACAGTCTATGGCTACACCTTC.

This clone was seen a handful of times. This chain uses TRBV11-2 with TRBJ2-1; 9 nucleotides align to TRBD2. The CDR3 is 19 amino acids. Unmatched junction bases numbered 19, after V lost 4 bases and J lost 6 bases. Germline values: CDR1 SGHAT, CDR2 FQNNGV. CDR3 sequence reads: CASSSLKRGATWVSNEQFF. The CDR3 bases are TGTGCCAGCAGCTCCCTGAAGCGGGGGGCCACCTGGGTGAGCAATGAGCAGTTCTTC.

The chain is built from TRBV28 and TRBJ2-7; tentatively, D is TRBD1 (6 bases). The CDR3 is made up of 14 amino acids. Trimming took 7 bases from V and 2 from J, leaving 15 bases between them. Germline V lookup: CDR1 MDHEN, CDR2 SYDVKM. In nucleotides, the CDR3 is TGTGCCAGCAATTTCAGGGACAATCCCTACGAGCAGTACTTC. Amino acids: CASNFRDNPYEQYF.

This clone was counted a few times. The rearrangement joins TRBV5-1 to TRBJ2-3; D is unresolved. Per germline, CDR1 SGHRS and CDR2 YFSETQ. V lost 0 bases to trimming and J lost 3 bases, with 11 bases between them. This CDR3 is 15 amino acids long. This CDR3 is CASSLGILGTDTQYF. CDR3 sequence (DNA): TGCGCCAGCAGCTTGGGAATTTTGGGGACAGATACGCAGTATTTT.

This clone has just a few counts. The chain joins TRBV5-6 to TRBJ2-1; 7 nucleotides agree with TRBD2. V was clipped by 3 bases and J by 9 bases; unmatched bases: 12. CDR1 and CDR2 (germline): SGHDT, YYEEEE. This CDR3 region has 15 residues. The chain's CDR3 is CASSSRIGEGSEQFF. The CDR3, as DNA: TGTGCCAGCAGCTCACGGATAGGGGAGGGGAGTGAGCAGTTCTTC.

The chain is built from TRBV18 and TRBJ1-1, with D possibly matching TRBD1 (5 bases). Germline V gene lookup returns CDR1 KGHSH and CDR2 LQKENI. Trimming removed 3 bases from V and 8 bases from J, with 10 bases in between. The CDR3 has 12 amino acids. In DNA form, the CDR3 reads TGTGCCAGCTCACCGCAGGGTTCAGAAGCTTTCTTT. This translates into CASSPQGSEAFF.

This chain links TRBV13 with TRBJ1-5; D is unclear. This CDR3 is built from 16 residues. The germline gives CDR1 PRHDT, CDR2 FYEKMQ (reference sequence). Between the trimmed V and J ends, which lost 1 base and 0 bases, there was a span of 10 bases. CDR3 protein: CASSLALGYSNQPQHF. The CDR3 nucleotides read TGTGCCAGCAGCTTAGCCTTGGGGTATAGCAATCAGCCCCAGCATTTT. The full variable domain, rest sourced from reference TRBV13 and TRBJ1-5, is AAGVIQSPRHLIKEKRETATLKCYPIPRHDTVYWYQQGPGQDPQFLISFYEKMQSDKGSIPDRFSAQQFSDYHSELNMSSLELGDSALYFCASSLALGYSNQPQHFGDGTRLSIL.

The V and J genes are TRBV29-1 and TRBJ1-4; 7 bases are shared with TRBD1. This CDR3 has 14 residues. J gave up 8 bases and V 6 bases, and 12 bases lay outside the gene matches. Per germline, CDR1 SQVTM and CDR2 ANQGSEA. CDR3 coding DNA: TGCAGCGTCTCTACGACAGGGAGTAGCGAAAAACTGTTTTTT. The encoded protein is CSVSTTGSSEKLFF. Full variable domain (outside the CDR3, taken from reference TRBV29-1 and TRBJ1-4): SAVISQKPSRDICQRGTSLTIQCQVDSQVTMMFWYRQQPGQSLTLIATANQGSEATYESGFVIDKFPISRPNLTFSTLTVSNMSPEDSSIYLCSVSTTGSSEKLFFGSGTQLSVL.

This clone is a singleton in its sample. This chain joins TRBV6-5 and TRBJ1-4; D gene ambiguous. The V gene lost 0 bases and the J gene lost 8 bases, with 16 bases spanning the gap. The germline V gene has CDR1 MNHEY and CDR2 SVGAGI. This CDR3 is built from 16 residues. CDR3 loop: CASSYSTGIGSEKLFF. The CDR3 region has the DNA TGTGCCAGCAGTTACTCGACGGGGATAGGAAGCGAAAAACTGTTTTTT.

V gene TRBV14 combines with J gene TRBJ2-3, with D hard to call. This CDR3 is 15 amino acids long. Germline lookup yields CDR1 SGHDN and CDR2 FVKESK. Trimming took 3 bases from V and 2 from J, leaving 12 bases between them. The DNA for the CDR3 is TGTGCCAGCAGCCAGGCCCGACCCAACACAGATACGCAGTATTTT. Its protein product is CASSQARPNTDTQYF.

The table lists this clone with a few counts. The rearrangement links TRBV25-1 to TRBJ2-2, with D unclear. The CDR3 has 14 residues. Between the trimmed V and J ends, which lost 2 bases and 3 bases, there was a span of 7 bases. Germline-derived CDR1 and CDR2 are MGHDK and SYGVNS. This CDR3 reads CASSEGIHTGELFF. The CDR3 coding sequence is TGTGCCAGCAGTGAAGGCATTCACACCGGGGAGCTGTTTTTT. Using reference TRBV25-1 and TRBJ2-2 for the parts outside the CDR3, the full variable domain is EADIYQTPRYLVIGTGKKITLECSQTMGHDKMYWYQQDPGMELHLIHYSYGVNSTEKGDLSSESTVSRIRTEHFPLTLESARPSHTSQYLCASSEGIHTGELFFGEGSRLTVL.

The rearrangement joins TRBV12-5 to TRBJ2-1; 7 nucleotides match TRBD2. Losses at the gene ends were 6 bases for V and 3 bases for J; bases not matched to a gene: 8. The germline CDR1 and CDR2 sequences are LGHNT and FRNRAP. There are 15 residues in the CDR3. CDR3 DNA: TGTGCTAGTGGGTTAGGGACTACGATCTACAATGAGCAGTTCTTC. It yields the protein CASGLGTTIYNEQFF.

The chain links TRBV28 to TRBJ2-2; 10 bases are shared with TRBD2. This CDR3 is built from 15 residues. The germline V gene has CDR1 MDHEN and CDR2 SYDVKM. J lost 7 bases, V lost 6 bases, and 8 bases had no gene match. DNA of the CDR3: TGTGCCAGCAGCTCCTCTAGCGGGAGCCACGGGGAGCTGTTTTTT. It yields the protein CASSSSSGSHGELFF.